What follows are 20 T cell receptor beta chains derived from one specimen sequenced in a study of T cells in tumors after PD-1 blockade. Repertoires were generated with immunoSEQ multiplex PCR, while TCRdb's copy carries only in-frame clones and drops some. This table holds around 34,000 clones, roughly 73% found once. Sequenced material: PBMCs, taken after anti-PD-1 treatment. The receptors were gathered from a human donor with basal cell carcinoma.

The chain carries TRBV30 and TRBJ1-2; D not certain. Per germline, CDR1 GTSNPN and CDR2 SVGIG (reference sequence). Trimming stripped 8 bases from V and 0 bases from J, with 7 bases between. The CDR3 covers 11 residues. In nucleotides, the CDR3 is TGTGCCGGAACAGCTAACTATGGCTACACCTTC. Protein sequence: CAGTANYGYTF.

The chain joins TRBV18 to TRBJ2-7; 9 positions match TRBD2. Per the germline V gene, CDR1 is KGHSH and CDR2 is LQKENI. V was pared by 6 bases and J by 0 bases, with 12 bases of the junction left unmatched. The CDR3 runs to 17 residues. The CDR3 loop reads CASSPLGAGGSSYEQYF. CDR3 nucleotide sequence: TGTGCCAGCTCCCCCTTAGGAGCGGGGGGAAGCTCCTACGAGCAGTACTTC.

CDR3 residues: CASSRNGQSTDTQYF. The CDR3 coding sequence is TGTGCCAGCAGTCGCAACGGTCAAAGCACAGATACGCAGTATTTT. This chain links TRBV2 with TRBJ2-3; unclear D gene. The V gene's germline CDR1 is SNHLY and CDR2 FYNNEI. The CDR3 loop spans 15 amino acids. Trimming removed 5 bases at V and 0 bases at J, with 12 bases between.

The chain carries TRBV19 and TRBJ2-1, with TRBD1 as a possible D gene (6 bases). From germline, CDR1 is LNHDA and CDR2 SQIVND (reference sequence). Trimming pared 3 bases from V and 4 bases from J, leaving 13 bases between. The CDR3 is 15 amino acids. CDR3 sequence (DNA): TGTGCCAGTAGTATCAACAGGGTTTGGTACAATGAGCAGTTCTTC. Translation: CASSINRVWYNEQFF.

This clone has only a few counts. V gene TRBV15 combines with J gene TRBJ1-2; D possibly corresponds to TRBD1 (6 bases). V shed 3 bases and J shed 6 bases, with 8 bases lying between them. CDR3 size: 12 residues. CDR1 and CDR2 from the germline V gene are LNHNV and YYDKDF (reference sequence). CDR3 in amino acids: CATSRDRNGYTF. In nucleotides, the CDR3 is TGTGCCACCAGCAGGGACAGAAATGGCTACACCTTC. Drawing the rest from reference TRBV15 and TRBJ1-2, the complete variable domain is DAMVIQNPRYQVTQFGKPVTLSCSQTLNHNVMYWYQQKSSQAPKLLFHYYDKDFNNEADTPDNFQSRRPNTSFCFLDIRSPGLGDTAMYLCATSRDRNGYTFGSGTRLTVV.

The chain couples TRBV6-2 or TRBV6-3 to TRBJ1-2; no clear D gene. With 5 bases removed from V and 5 bases from J, the gap between germline ends came to 9 bases. The CDR3 contains 12 residues. Looked up from germline, CDR1 is MNHEY and CDR2 is SVGEGT. This CDR3 is CASSRDVYGYTF. Here the CDR3 DNA reads TGTGCCAGCAGTAGGGATGTTTATGGCTACACCTTC.

The J gene is TRBJ2-6, the V gene TRBV5-1; the D is unclear. Per the germline V gene, CDR1 is SGHRS and CDR2 is YFSETQ. V dropped 4 bases and J dropped 0 bases, with 11 bases sitting between them. The CDR3 totals 16 residues. CDR3 bases: TGCGCCAGCAGCGTCGGACCGACCTCTGGGGCCAACGTCCTGACTTTC. Translated, it gives CASSVGPTSGANVLTF.

This clone appeared many times. This sequence joins TRBV29-1 and TRBJ2-7; D is perhaps TRBD1 (6 bases). Germline V gene data show CDR1 as SQVTM and CDR2 as ANQGSEA. CDR3 size: 13 residues. Between the trimmed V and J ends, which lost 4 bases and 5 bases, there was a span of 15 bases. The CDR3 bases are TGCAGCGTTGTCCCAGACAGGCACCACGAGCAGTACTTC. Translating gives CSVVPDRHHEQYF.

This clone was detected a few times. J is TRBJ1-5 and V is TRBV30; D perhaps matches TRBD1 (6 bases). V lost 6 bases to trimming and J lost 4 bases, with 13 bases between them. This CDR3 spans 13 amino acids. Germline V gene data show CDR1 as GTSNPN and CDR2 as SVGIG (reference sequence). The CDR3 region is CACTGQNNQPQHF. The CDR3 coding sequence is TGTGCCTGTACCGGACAGAATAATCAGCCCCAGCATTTT.

About this clone itself: Germline is not matched at one junction end, which may reflect a read error. The CDR3, as DNA: TGTGCCAGCAGCCAAGATCAATTAGGTGCCCCCCACTTC. Its protein product is CASSQDQLGAPHF. The chain couples TRBV14 to TRBJ2-7; the D is unclear. The CDR3 is made up of 13 amino acids. In germline, CDR1 is SGHDN, CDR2 FVKESK.

V and J are TRBV7-8 and TRBJ2-3; possibly TRBD1 for D (5 bases). Germline V gene lookup returns CDR1 SGHVS and CDR2 FQNEAQ. The length of the CDR3 is 17 residues. Trimming took 2 bases from V and 0 from J, leaving 15 bases between them. CDR3: CASSLRSARQSTDTQYF. The CDR3 coding sequence is TGTGCCAGCAGCTTACGTTCCGCGAGACAGAGCACAGATACGCAGTATTTT.

The chain carries TRBV4-3 and TRBJ1-6, with 10 bases matching TRBD1. CDR1 is LGHNA and CDR2 is YSLEER in the germline V gene. With 1 base clipped from V and 9 bases from J, the junction kept 3 bases outside the gene matches. The CDR3 is 15 amino acids. CDR3 nucleotide sequence: TGCGCCAGCAGCCAAGCCGACAGGGGGCTTTCACCCCTCCACTTT. Translated, it gives CASSQADRGLSPLHF.

This clone is a singleton in its sample. The chain couples TRBV19 to TRBJ2-2; 8 bases line up with TRBD1. This CDR3 spans 15 amino acids. Germline values: CDR1 LNHDA, CDR2 SQIVND (reference sequence). With 5 bases clipped from V and 1 base from J, the junction kept 3 bases outside the gene matches. This chain's CDR3 is CASSDRGRNTGELFF. As DNA, the CDR3 is TGTGCCAGTAGTGACAGGGGCAGGAACACCGGGGAGCTGTTTTTT.

This chain uses TRBV5-1 with TRBJ2-1, with 7 positions matching TRBD2. V lost 2 bases and J lost 3; bases outside the gene matches: 2. The CDR3 length is 14 residues. Germline assignment: CDR1 SGHRS and CDR2 YFSETQ. In nucleotides, the CDR3 is TGCGCCAGCAGCTTAGCGGGAAACTACAATGAGCAGTTCTTC. It codes for CASSLAGNYNEQFF. The full variable domain, its missing parts supplied by reference TRBV5-1 and TRBJ2-1, is KAGVTQTPRYLIKTRGQQVTLSCSPISGHRSVSWYQQTPGQGLQFLFEYFSETQRNKGNFPGRFSGRQFSNSRSEMNVSTLELGDSALYLCASSLAGNYNEQFFGPGTRLTVL.

This clone turned up a few times. The V and J genes are TRBV24-1 and TRBJ2-1; 7 bases fit TRBD2. The CDR3 spans 20 residues. The junction had 17 bases not matched to a gene; V was cut back by 4 bases and J by 0 bases. In germline, CDR1 is KGHDR, CDR2 SFDVKD. The CDR3 reads CATSEATSFSIHGSYNEQFF. CDR3 coding DNA: TGTGCCACCAGTGAGGCGACTAGCTTTTCGATACATGGCTCCTACAATGAGCAGTTCTTC.

The chain employs TRBV4-1 and TRBJ1-2, with D tentatively TRBD1 (5 bases). The CDR3 has 15 amino acids. Trimming removed 0 bases at V and 9 bases at J, with 17 bases between. Germline V lookup: CDR1 MGHRA, CDR2 YSYEKL. CDR3 in DNA: TGCGCCAGCAGCCAAGATTCAAACAGGTTTGGTAGCTACACCTTC. Its protein is CASSQDSNRFGSYTF.

The chain is built from TRBV5-8 and TRBJ1-1, with TRBD1 as a possible D gene (6 bases). Trimming cost V 4 bases and J 5 bases, with 15 bases left between them. Germline V gene data show CDR1 as SGHTS and CDR2 as YDEGEE. CDR3 length: 14 amino acids. The CDR3 bases are TGTGCCAGCAGCACAGGCGGGGGCGAAACTGAAGCTTTCTTT. Protein sequence: CASSTGGGETEAFF.

This chain's CDR3 is CASSYLKGMDTEAFF. The CDR3 bases are TGTGCCAGCAGTTACCTAAAGGGTATGGACACTGAAGCTTTCTTT. The chain joins TRBV6-6 to TRBJ1-1; D is undetermined. This CDR3 is built from 15 residues. Per the germline V gene, CDR1 is MNHNY and CDR2 is SVGAGI (reference sequence). Between the trimmed V and J ends, which lost 2 bases and 3 bases, there was a span of 13 bases.

The table lists this clone with a few counts. V usage is TRBV10-1 and J usage is TRBJ2-4; the D is unclear. V dropped 2 bases and J dropped 2 bases, with 13 bases sitting between them. This CDR3 spans 16 amino acids. Germline V gene sequence: CDR1 WNHNN, CDR2 SYGVQD (reference sequence). CDR3 loop: CASSEGRTYTKNIQYF. The CDR3 nucleotides read TGCGCCAGCAGTGAGGGCAGGACGTATACCAAAAACATTCAGTACTTC.

The J gene is TRBJ2-7, the V gene TRBV9, with 7 bases lining up with TRBD2. Trimming took 4 bases from V and 7 from J; bases not matched to a gene: 8. This CDR3 is 13 amino acids long. Looked up from germline, CDR1 is SGDLS and CDR2 is YYNGEE. The CDR3 sequence: CASSPTGGVEQYF. In DNA form, the CDR3 reads TGTGCCAGCAGCCCCACGGGAGGAGTTGAGCAGTACTTC.